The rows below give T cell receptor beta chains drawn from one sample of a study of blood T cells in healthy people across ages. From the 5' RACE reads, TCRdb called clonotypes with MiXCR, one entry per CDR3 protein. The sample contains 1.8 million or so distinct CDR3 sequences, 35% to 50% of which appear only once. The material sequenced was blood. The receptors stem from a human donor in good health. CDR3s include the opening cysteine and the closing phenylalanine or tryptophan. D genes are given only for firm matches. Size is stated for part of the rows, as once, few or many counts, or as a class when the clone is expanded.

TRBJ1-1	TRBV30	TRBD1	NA	TGTGCCTGGAGTGTCGAGGGGGCTGGCGCTTTCTTT	CAWSVEGAGAFF
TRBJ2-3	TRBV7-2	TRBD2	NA	TGTACCAGCAGCTTCGGAGCGGGGGATCTCACAGATACGCAGTATTTT	CTSSFGAGDLTDTQYF
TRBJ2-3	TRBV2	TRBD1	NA	TGTGCCAGCAGGACAGGACAGGGGAGAAGCACAGATACGCAGTATTTT	CASRTGQGRSTDTQYF
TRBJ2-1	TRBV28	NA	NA	TGTGCCAGCAGTCCCTGGACGGTTTACAATGAGCAGTTCTTC	CASSPWTVYNEQFF
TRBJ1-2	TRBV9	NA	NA	TGTGCCAGCAGCCCGGGGGGAATTTTTACGTCTTACACCTTC	CASSPGGIFTSYTF
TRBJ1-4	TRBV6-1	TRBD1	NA	TGTGCCAGCATCGGGACAGGGGGTAATGAAAAACTGTTTTTT	CASIGTGGNEKLFF
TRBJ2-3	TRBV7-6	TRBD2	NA	TGTGCCAGCAGCTTGCTTCAGCGGGGGGCTCGCACAGATACGCAGTATTTT	CASSLLQRGARTDTQYF
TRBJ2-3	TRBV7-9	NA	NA	TGTGCCAGCAGCTTGGTGGACCCAGATACGCAGTATTTT	CASSLVDPDTQYF
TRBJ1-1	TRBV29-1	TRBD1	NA	TGCAGCGTTGACGCCGGGACAGGGATAACTGAAGCTTTCTTT	CSVDAGTGITEAFF
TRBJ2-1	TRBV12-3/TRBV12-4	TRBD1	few	TGTGCCAGCAGTTTTGGGACAGGGGCAAGCAATGAGCAGTTCTTC	CASSFGTGASNEQFF
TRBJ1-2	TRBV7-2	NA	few	TGTGCCAGCAGCCCAGGGCCCTTTGAAGGCTACACCTTC	CASSPGPFEGYTF
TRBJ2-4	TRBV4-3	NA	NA	TGCGCCAGCAGCCAAGGGGCAGCGTTCGGGGAGCAGTACTTC	CASSQGAAFGEQYF
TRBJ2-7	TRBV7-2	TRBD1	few	TGTGCCAGCAGCTTAGGGACAGGGGTGATCTACGAGCAGTACTTC	CASSLGTGVIYEQYF
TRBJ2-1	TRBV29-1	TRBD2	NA	TGCAGCGTGACCTCCGGGACTAGCGCCCACAATGAGCAGTTCTTC	CSVTSGTSAHNEQFF
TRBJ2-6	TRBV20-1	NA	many	TGCAGTGCGAGAGGGGGATTGGGCTCTGGGGCCAACGTCCTGACTTTC	CSARGGLGSGANVLTF
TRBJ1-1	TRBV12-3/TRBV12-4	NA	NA	TGTGCCAGCAGTTTAGGGGTTCGAGGCGCTGAAGCTTTCTTT	CASSLGVRGAEAFF
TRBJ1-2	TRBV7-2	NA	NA	TGTGCCAGCAGCCCATCAACCAGGTTCTCGTATGGCTACACCTTC	CASSPSTRFSYGYTF
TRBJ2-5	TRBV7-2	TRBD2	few	TGTGCCAGCAGCTTGACTAGCGGGGCTGGGGAGACCCAGTACTTC	CASSLTSGAGETQYF
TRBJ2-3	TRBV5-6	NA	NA	TGTGCCAGCAGCCTCGGCAGCTATGGAATTCAGGATACGCAGTATTTT	CASSLGSYGIQDTQYF
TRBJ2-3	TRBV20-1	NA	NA	TGCAGTGCTAGCGAGGGGGGTCCCGGGGATACGCAGTATTTT	CSASEGGPGDTQYF
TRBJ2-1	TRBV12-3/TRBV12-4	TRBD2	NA	TGTGCCAGCAGCCGCGCGGGGGGGGCATTCTTCTACAATGAGCAGTTCTTC	CASSRAGGAFFYNEQFF
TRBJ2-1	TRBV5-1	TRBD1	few	TGCGCCAGCAGTTTTAACGGACAGGGGAAAGGCAATGAGCAGTTCTTC	CASSFNGQGKGNEQFF
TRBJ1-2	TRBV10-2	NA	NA	TGCGCCAGCAGAGGGCTTCGGAACATGGATGGCTACACCTTC	CASRGLRNMDGYTF
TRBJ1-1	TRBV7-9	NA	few	TGTGCCAGCGGCGTGACTAGGGAAGCTTTCTTT	CASGVTREAFF
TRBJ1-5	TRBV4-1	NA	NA	TGCGCCAGCAGCGACCGGGAAACAAGCAATCAGCCCCAGCATTTT	CASSDRETSNQPQHF
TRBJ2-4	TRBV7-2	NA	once	TGTGCCAGCAGCTTACAAGGGGCCCACATTCAGTACTTC	CASSLQGAHIQYF
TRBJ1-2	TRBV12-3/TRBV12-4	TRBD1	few	TGTGCCAGCAGTTCCTCCGGGACAGGGAGGGATGGCTACACCTTC	CASSSSGTGRDGYTF
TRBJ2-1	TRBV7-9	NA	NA	TGTGCCAGCAGCACTTCTAGGGACGAGCAGTTCTTC	CASSTSRDEQFF
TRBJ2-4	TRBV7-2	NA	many	TGTGCCAGCAGCCTAAGGGGGGACCTCAAAAACATTCAGTACTTC	CASSLRGDLKNIQYF
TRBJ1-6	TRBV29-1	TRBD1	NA	TGCAGCGTCACTGGGACAGGGAATTCACCCCTCCACTTT	CSVTGTGNSPLHF
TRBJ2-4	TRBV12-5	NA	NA	TGTGCTAGTGGTTTGGCCCCATCGGCGCCCTGTGAGCAGTACTTC	CASGLAPSAPCEQYF
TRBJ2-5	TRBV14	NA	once	TGTGCCAGCAGCCAAGAACGTATAGGCAGGGAGGTCGGGACCCAGTACTTC	CASSQERIGREVGTQYF
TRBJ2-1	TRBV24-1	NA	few	TGTGCCACCAGTGAAGGCTTGAGCGAGCAGTTCTTC	CATSEGLSEQFF
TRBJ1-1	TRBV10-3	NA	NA	TGTGCCACCGGGGAGACTGAAGCTTTCTTT	CATGETEAFF
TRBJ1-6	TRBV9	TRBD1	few	TGTGCCAGCAGCACCTCCCGACAGGGGCTCAATAATTCACCCCTCCACTTT	CASSTSRQGLNNSPLHF
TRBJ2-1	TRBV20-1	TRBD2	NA	TGCAGTGTCAAATCCCGGACTAGCGGGGTTCGTAGCTCCTACAATGAGCAGTTCTTC	CSVKSRTSGVRSSYNEQFF
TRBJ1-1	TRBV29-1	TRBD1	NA	TGCAGCGGCGGGACAGGGGCTAACACTGAAGCTTTCTTT	CSGGTGANTEAFF
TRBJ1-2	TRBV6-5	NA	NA	TGTGCCAGCAAGATGGGGGTCTATGGCTACACCTTC	CASKMGVYGYTF
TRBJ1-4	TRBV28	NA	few	TGTGCCAGCAGTTTATTAATTACCAGGGGAGGAGAAAAACTGTTTTTT	CASSLLITRGGEKLFF
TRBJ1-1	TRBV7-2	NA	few	TGTGCCAGCAGCTTAACGGTCGGCACCGCCAGAGGAGCTTTCTTT	CASSLTVGTARGAFF
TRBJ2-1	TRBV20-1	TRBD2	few	TGCAGTGCTTCTAGCGGGCTGGGAGGAGAGCAGTTCTTC	CSASSGLGGEQFF
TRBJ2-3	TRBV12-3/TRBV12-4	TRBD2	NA	TGTGCCAGCAGCGGGACTAGCGGGGCGGTAGCGCAGTATTTT	CASSGTSGAVAQYF
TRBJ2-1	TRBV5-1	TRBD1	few	TGCGCCAGCACTAAGAAAGGGACAGACAATGAGCAGTTCTTC	CASTKKGTDNEQFF
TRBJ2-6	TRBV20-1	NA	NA	TGCAGTGCTAGAGATATGTCTGGGGCCAACGTCCTGACTTTC	CSARDMSGANVLTF
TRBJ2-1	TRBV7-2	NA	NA	TGTGCCAGCAGCTTAATGTTGCAGGATGAGCAGTTCTTC	CASSLMLQDEQFF
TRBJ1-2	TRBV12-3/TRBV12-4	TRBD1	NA	TGTGCCAGCAGTTTACGGGGGACAGTGTACACCTTC	CASSLRGTVYTF
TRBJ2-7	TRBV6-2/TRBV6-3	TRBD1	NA	TGTGCCAGCAGTTTTAACATCCAGGACAGGGCCACCTCCTACGAGCAGTACTTC	CASSFNIQDRATSYEQYF
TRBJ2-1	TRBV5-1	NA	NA	TGCGCCAGCAGCACTCAGATGGGAAGCTCCTACAATGAGCAGTTCTTC	CASSTQMGSSYNEQFF
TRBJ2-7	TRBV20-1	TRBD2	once	TGCAGTGCACGGACTAGCGGGGACGACGAGCAGTACTTC	CSARTSGDDEQYF
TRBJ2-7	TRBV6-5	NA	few	TGTGCCAGCAGTTACTCGAGTTCGGGATCCTACGAGCAGTACTTC	CASSYSSSGSYEQYF
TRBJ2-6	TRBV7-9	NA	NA	TGTGCCAGCATTGTGAGGATTAGGGCCAACGTCCTGACTTTC	CASIVRIRANVLTF
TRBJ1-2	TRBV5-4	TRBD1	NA	TGTGTCAGCAGCTCAGAGGGACAGTTGGGCTATGGCTACACCTTC	CVSSSEGQLGYGYTF